This T cell receptor beta chain originates from a study of blood T cells in healthy people across ages. This clonotype was observed at least ten times. Primers used in a second PCR of roughly 6 to 11 cycles were a sample-barcoded 5' primer and a J-beta primer mix. TCRdb used MiXCR to reprocess the 5' RACE reads, holding one entry per CDR3 protein. The profile shows 500,000 to 700,000 distinct CDR3 sequences, less than 35% of them singletons. The TCR sequence derives from a woman at least 80 years old in good health. Input material: blood.

The CDR3 DNA sequence: TGTGCCATCAGGAGGGGGGAGGGACCAGATACGCAGTATTTT. This encodes CAIRRGEGPDTQYF. The chain uses TRBV10-3 and TRBJ2-3; maybe TRBD2 (7 bases). The germline gives CDR1 ENHRY, CDR2 SYGVKD. CDR3 size: 14 residues. Trimming left V 6 bases short and J 4 bases short, with 14 bases between.